Below are 11 T cell receptor beta chains sequenced from a single sample in a study of lymphopenia after photon versus proton radiotherapy. Assay used: immunoSEQ multiplex PCR; TCRdb lists only in-frame clones, some missing. The sample holds about 24,000 clones; roughly 82% are singletons and the top ten take about a quarter. This specimen consisted of peripheral blood, obtained from a patient treated with photon-based radiotherapy. The receptors were sampled from a man between 35 and 55 years old with gastric cancer.

This clone was observed a handful of times. The germline gene is not matched at one end of the junction; a read error may be the cause. This chain connects TRBV19 to TRBJ1-4; D is unclear. CDR1 and CDR2 from the germline V gene are LNHDA and SQIVND (reference sequence). This CDR3 contains 8 residues. The CDR3 region is CNGQKLFF. The CDR3 DNA follows: TGCAACGGTCAAAAACTGTTTTTT.

The V and J genes are TRBV5-1 and TRBJ1-2, with 9 bases lining up with TRBD1. The CDR3 is 17 amino acids. V trimming: 1 base; J trimming: 5 bases; junction bases outside the gene matches: 12. In germline, CDR1 is SGHRS, CDR2 YFSETQ. Written as DNA, the CDR3 is TGCGCCAGCAGCTTGTTGGCCAACAGGGGGCCGAAGTATGGCTACACCTTC. Translating it yields CASSLLANRGPKYGYTF.

The chain joins TRBV18 to TRBJ2-5; D is ambiguous. CDR1 and CDR2 (germline): KGHSH, LQKENI. This CDR3 is built from 17 residues. The V gene lost 0 bases and the J gene lost 2 bases, with 16 bases spanning the gap. Here the CDR3 DNA reads TGTGCCAGCTCACCACCTTCCGTATCGGACGGACAAGAGACCCAGTACTTC. Protein: CASSPPSVSDGQETQYF.

The J gene is TRBJ1-5, the V gene TRBV5-1; D unresolved. The length of the CDR3 is 15 residues. Germline values: CDR1 SGHRS, CDR2 YFSETQ. Trimming shortened V by 1 base and J by 6 bases, and 14 bases separated the two germline ends. CDR3 loop: CASSLFGEVGQPQHF. The CDR3 coding sequence is TGCGCCAGCAGCTTGTTTGGGGAAGTGGGTCAGCCCCAGCATTTT.

The CDR3 coding sequence is TGTGCCAGTAGAACAGTGGGGGGGGACAATGAGCAGTTCTTC. Protein product: CASRTVGGDNEQFF. The V gene is TRBV19, the J gene TRBJ2-1; TRBD2 matches 7 bases. V lost 6 bases to trimming and J lost 5 bases; unmatched junction nucleotides: 7. Germline V lookup: CDR1 LNHDA, CDR2 SQIVND (reference sequence). This CDR3 is 14 amino acids long. The whole variable domain, remainder taken from reference TRBV19 and TRBJ2-1, is DGGITQSPKYLFRKEGQNVTLSCEQNLNHDAMYWYRQDPGQGLRLIYYSQIVNDFQKGDIAEGYSVSREKKESFPLTVTSAQKNPTAFYLCASRTVGGDNEQFFGPGTRLTVL.

The J gene is TRBJ2-5, the V gene TRBV14; 7 nucleotides agree with TRBD2. Trimming took 0 bases from V and 4 from J; bases not matched to a gene: 11. Germline V gene lookup returns CDR1 SGHDN and CDR2 FVKESK. The CDR3 has 17 amino acids. CDR3 amino acids: CASSQEDGGTFRETQYF. The CDR3 DNA reads TGTGCCAGCAGCCAAGAGGACGGGGGGACCTTTAGAGAGACCCAGTACTTC. The entire variable domain, with the rest obtained from reference TRBV14 and TRBJ2-5, is as follows: EAGVTQFPSHSVIEKGQTVTLRCDPISGHDNLYWYRRVMGKEIKFLLHFVKESKQDESGMPNNRFLAERTGGTYSTLKVQPAELEDSGVYFCASSQEDGGTFRETQYFGPGTRLLVL.

The chain employs TRBV7-2 and TRBJ2-3, with TRBD2 identical over 15 bases. The junction had 7 bases not matched to a gene; V was cut back by 0 bases and J by 6 bases. Germline CDR1 reads SGHTA; CDR2 reads FQGNSA. The CDR3 is 18 residues long. This chain's CDR3 is CASSLARTSGGASDTQYF. For the CDR3, the DNA is TGTGCCAGCAGCTTAGCGAGGACTAGCGGGGGGGCATCGGATACGCAGTATTTT.

The chain employs TRBV9 and TRBJ1-3, with D possibly being TRBD1 (5 bases). The CDR3 length is 17 residues. The V end was cut by 0 bases, the J end by 4 bases, with 17 bases between. Germline V gene data show CDR1 as SGDLS and CDR2 as YYNGEE. Here the CDR3 DNA reads TGTGCCAGCAGCGTAGGTGACTTCAGGGCGTCCGGAAACACCATATATTTT. This encodes CASSVGDFRASGNTIYF.

The CDR3 sequence is CASSRTGNNSPLHF. DNA for the CDR3: TGTGCCAGCAGTCGCACAGGGAATAATTCACCCCTCCACTTT. The chain uses TRBV11-1 and TRBJ1-6, with a possible D match to TRBD1 (6 bases). V was cut by 6 bases and J by 5 bases, with 11 bases left in between. This CDR3 is built from 14 residues. CDR1 and CDR2 (germline): SGHAT, FQDESV (reference sequence).

A single count supports this clone. This rearrangement joins TRBV7-2 to TRBJ2-7; TRBD2 matches 10 bases. The CDR3 covers 13 residues. Germline V gene lookup returns CDR1 SGHTA and CDR2 FQGNSA. Unmatched junction bases numbered 9, after V lost 4 bases and J lost 12 bases. The CDR3 region has the DNA TGTGCCAGCAGCTCCCGCGGTAGCGGGGGGCCGTACTTC. Protein: CASSSRGSGGPYF.

This clone was seen a single time. The V call is TRBV30, the J call TRBJ2-5; no definite D call. Trimming stripped 0 bases from V and 5 bases from J, with 16 bases between. The length of the CDR3 is 15 residues. Germline V gene data show CDR1 as GTSNPN and CDR2 as SVGIG (reference sequence). In nucleotides, the CDR3 is TGTGCCTGGAGTGTATCGACGTCTGGGGTTGAGACCCAGTACTTC. The encoded protein is CAWSVSTSGVETQYF.